The 3 T cell receptor beta chains given below trace back to one sample, sequenced in a study of PD-L1 blockade in urothelial cancer. Time point in this sample: peripheral blood 6 weeks after treatment start. Assay used: immunoSEQ multiplex PCR; TCRdb lists only in-frame clones, some missing. The sample lists 83,000 or so clones, roughly 83% occurring once. Sequencing was performed on PBMCs, taken around atezolizumab (anti-PD-L1) treatment. These receptors were obtained from a man in his 70s with urothelial cancer.

The chain combines TRBV5-8 with TRBJ1-3; TRBD1 matches 10 bases. Germline assignment: CDR1 SGHTS and CDR2 YDEGEE. The V segment lost 3 bases and the J segment 3 bases; nucleotides outside the gene matches: 9. The CDR3 totals 17 residues. This CDR3 is CASSSGQGVIYGNTIYF. In DNA form, the CDR3 reads TGTGCCAGCAGCTCCGGACAGGGGGTTATCTATGGAAACACCATATATTTT.

The chain uses TRBV19 and TRBJ2-3, with D maybe TRBD2 (5 bases). Germline V gives CDR1 LNHDA, CDR2 SQIVND (reference sequence). Trimming shortened V by 5 bases and J by 2 bases, and 11 bases separated the two germline ends. This CDR3 region has 14 residues. The CDR3 reads CASSGSGVTDTQYF. DNA of the CDR3: TGTGCCAGTAGTGGTTCCGGGGTCACAGATACGCAGTATTTT.

As for this clone: Germline is not matched at one junction end, which may reflect a read error. CDR3 nucleotide sequence: TGTGCCAGCAGCCGGAATCACAGGGGGGCGAACGTCCTGACTTTC. Amino acid sequence: CASSRNHRGANVLTF. The chain couples TRBV28 to TRBJ2-6; 8 bases line up with TRBD1. The V gene's germline CDR1 is MDHEN and CDR2 SYDVKM. The CDR3 length is 15 residues.